This T cell receptor beta chain is drawn from a study of control samples from healthy donors and cancer patients. Trimming took 2 bases from V and 7 from J, leaving 5 bases between them. The CDR3 has 12 residues. Generated by immunoSEQ multiplex PCR, the TCRdb table keeps only in-frame clones and is missing some. The sample has about 140,000 clones; 88% are singletons. Sequencing was done on a sample of blood. The receptor was isolated from a man aged 18 to 30 in good health. The chain recombines TRBV12-3 or TRBV12-4 with TRBJ1-4; D not resolved. CDR3 protein: CASSLLGEKLFF. The CDR3 DNA reads as TGTGCCAGCAGTTTACTGGGTGAAAAACTGTTTTTT.